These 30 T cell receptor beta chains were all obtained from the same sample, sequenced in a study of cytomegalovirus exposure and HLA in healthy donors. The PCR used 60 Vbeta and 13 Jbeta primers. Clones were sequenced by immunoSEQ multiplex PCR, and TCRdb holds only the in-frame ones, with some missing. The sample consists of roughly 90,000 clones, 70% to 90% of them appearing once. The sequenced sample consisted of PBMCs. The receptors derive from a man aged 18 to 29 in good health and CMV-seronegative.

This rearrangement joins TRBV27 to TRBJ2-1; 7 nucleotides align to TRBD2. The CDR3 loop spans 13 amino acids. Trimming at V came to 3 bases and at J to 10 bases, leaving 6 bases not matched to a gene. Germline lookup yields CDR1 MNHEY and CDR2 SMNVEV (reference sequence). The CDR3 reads CASSLGPSGEQFF. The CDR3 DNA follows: TGTGCCAGCAGTTTGGGCCCTAGCGGAGAGCAGTTCTTC.

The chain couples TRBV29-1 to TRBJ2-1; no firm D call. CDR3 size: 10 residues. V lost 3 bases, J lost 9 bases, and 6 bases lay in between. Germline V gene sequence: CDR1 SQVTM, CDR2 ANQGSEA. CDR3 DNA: TGCAGCGTTGACTCGGGTGAGCAGTTCTTC. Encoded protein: CSVDSGEQFF.

CDR3 protein: CASSERGTAGGYEQYF. Here the CDR3 DNA reads TGTGCCAGCAGTGAGAGGGGGACAGCTGGGGGTTACGAGCAGTACTTC. V gene TRBV6-1 combines with J gene TRBJ2-7; TRBD1 matches 7 bases. CDR1 MNHNS and CDR2 SASEGT come from the germline V gene. Trimming at V came to 3 bases and at J to 4 bases, leaving 12 bases not matched to a gene. The length of the CDR3 is 16 residues.

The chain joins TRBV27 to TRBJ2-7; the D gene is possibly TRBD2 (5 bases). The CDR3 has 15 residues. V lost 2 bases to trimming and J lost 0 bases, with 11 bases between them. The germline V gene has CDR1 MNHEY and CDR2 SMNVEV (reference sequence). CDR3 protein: CASSLAGRSSYEQYF. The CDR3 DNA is TGTGCCAGCAGTTTAGCGGGCCGTAGCTCCTACGAGCAGTACTTC.

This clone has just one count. In nucleotides, the CDR3 is TGTGCCAGCAGCCATTATGGGGGAACTAGCGGGAGGGCCAGGCAGTTCTTC. Translation: CASSHYGGTSGRARQFF. The chain carries TRBV14 and TRBJ2-1, with 13 bases lining up with TRBD2. Trimming took 3 bases from V and 12 from J; bases not matched to a gene: 14. CDR1 and CDR2 from the germline V gene are SGHDN and FVKESK. This CDR3 is built from 17 residues.

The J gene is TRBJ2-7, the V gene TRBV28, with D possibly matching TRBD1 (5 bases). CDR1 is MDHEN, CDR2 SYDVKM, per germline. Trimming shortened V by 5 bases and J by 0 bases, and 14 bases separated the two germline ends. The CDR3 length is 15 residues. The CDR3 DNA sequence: TGTGCCAGCAGTGTAGACCCGACAGTCTCCTACGAGCAGTACTTC. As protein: CASSVDPTVSYEQYF. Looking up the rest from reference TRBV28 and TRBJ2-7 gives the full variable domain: DVKVTQSSRYLVKRTGEKVFLECVQDMDHENMFWYRQDPGLGLRLIYFSYDVKMKEKGDIPEGYSVSREKKERFSLILESASTNQTSMYLCASSVDPTVSYEQYFGPGTRLTVT.

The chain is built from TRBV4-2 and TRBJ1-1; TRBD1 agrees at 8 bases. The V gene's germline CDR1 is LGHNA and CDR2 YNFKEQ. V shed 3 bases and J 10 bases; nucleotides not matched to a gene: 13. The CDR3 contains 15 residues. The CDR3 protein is CASSHKGQGYRGAFF. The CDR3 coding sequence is TGTGCCAGCAGCCACAAAGGACAGGGCTACCGTGGAGCTTTCTTT.

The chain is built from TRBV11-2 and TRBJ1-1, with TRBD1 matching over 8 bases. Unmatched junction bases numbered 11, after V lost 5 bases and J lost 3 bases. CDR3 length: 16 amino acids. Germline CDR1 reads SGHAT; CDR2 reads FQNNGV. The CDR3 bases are TGTGCCAGCAGCCCGACCGGGACAGGTAGGGACACTGAAGCTTTCTTT. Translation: CASSPTGTGRDTEAFF.

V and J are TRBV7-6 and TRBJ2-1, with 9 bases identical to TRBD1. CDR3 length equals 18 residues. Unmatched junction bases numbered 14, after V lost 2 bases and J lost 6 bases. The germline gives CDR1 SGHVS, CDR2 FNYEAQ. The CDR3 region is CASSLFGRTGQGVNEQFF. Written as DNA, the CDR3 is TGTGCCAGCAGCTTATTTGGTAGGACGGGACAGGGCGTCAATGAGCAGTTCTTC.

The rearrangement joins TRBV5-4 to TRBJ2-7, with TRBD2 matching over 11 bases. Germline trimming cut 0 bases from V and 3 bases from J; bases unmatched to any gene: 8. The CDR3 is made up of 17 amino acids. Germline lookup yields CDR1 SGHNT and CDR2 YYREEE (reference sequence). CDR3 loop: CASSLAVTSGNHYEQYF. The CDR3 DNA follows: TGTGCCAGCAGCTTGGCCGTGACTAGCGGGAATCACTACGAGCAGTACTTC.

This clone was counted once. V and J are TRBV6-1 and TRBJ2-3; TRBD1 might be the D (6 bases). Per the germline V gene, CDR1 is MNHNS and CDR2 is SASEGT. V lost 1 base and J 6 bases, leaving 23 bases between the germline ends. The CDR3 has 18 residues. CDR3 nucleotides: TGTGCCAGCAGTGAAGAAGGGCGGTCCAACCTCCAGGGGGATACGCAGTATTTT. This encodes CASSEEGRSNLQGDTQYF.

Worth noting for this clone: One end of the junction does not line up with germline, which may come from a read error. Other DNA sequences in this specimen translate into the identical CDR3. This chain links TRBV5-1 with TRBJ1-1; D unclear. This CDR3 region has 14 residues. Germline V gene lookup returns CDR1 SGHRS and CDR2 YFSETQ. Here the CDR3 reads CASSFEQMNTEAFF. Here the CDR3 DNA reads TGCGCCAGCAGCTTTGAACAGATGAACACTGAGGCTTTCTTT. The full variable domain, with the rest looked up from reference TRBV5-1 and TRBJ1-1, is KAGVTQTPRYLIKTRGQQVTLSCSPISGHRSVSWYQQTPGQGLQFLFEYFSETQRNKGNFPGRFSGRQFSNSRSEMNVSTLELGDSALYLCASSFEQMNTEAFFGQGTRLTVV.

The CDR3 sequence is CASSPSGRTDTQYF. In nucleotides, the CDR3 is TGTGCCAGCAGTCCTAGCGGCAGGACAGATACGCAGTATTTT. The chain employs TRBV28 and TRBJ2-3; 7 bases fit TRBD2. Germline assignment: CDR1 MDHEN and CDR2 SYDVKM. The CDR3 covers 14 residues. The trim removed 5 bases at V and 3 bases at J, leaving 5 bases unmatched.

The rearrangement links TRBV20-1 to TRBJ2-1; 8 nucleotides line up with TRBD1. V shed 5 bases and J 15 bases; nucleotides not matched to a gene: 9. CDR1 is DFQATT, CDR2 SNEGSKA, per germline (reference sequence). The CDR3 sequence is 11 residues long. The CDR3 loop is CSAGNRDRRFF. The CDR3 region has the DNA TGCAGTGCTGGAAACCGGGACAGGAGGTTCTTC.

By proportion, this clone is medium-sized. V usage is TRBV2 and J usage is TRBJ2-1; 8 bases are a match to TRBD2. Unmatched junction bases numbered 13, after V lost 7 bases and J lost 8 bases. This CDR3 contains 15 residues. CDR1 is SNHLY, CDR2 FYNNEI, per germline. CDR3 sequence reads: CASTPPGREVYEQFF. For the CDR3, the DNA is TGTGCCAGCACCCCCCCCGGGCGGGAGGTTTATGAGCAGTTCTTC. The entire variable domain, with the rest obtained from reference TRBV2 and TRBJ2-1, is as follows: EPEVTQTPSHQVTQMGQEVILRCVPISNHLYFYWYRQILGQKVEFLVSFYNNEISEKSEIFDDQFSVERPDGSNFTLKIRSTKLEDSAMYFCASTPPGREVYEQFFGPGTRLTVL.

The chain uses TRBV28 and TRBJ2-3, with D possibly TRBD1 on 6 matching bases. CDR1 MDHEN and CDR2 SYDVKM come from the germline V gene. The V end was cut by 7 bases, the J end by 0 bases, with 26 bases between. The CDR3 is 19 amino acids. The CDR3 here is CASIQIRDTQTDSTDTQYF. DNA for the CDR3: TGTGCCAGCATCCAAATCCGGGACACCCAGACGGATAGCACAGATACGCAGTATTTT.

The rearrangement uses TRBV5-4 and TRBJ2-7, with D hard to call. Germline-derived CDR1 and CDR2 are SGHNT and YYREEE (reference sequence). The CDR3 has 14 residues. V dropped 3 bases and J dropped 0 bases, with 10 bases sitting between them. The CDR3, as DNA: TGTGCCAGCAGCTACTCCCCCGTCTCCTACGAGCAGTACTTC. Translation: CASSYSPVSYEQYF.

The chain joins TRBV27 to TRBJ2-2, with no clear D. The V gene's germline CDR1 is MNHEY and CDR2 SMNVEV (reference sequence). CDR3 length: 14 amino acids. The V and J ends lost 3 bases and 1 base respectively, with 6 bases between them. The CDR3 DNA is TGTGCCAGCAGTTTCGTATGGAACACCGGGGAGCTGTTTTTT. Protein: CASSFVWNTGELFF.

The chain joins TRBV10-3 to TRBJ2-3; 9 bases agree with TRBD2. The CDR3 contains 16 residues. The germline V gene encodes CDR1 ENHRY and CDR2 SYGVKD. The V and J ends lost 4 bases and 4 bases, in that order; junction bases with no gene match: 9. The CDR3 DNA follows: TGTGCCATCAGTGTCTGGCGGGAGGGCACCTCAGATACGCAGTATTTT. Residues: CAISVWREGTSDTQYF.

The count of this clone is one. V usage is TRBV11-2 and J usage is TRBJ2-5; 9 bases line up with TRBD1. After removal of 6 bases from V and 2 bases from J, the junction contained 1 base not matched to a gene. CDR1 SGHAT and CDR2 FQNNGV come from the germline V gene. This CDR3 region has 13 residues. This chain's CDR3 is CASRDRGQETQYF. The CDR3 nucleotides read TGTGCCAGCAGGGACAGGGGACAAGAGACCCAGTACTTC.

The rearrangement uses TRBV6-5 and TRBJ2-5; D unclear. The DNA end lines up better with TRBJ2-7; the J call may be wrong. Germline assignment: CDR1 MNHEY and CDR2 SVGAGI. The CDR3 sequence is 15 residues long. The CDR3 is CASSYFSAGSYEQYF. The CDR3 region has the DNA TGTGCCAGCAGTTACTTCTCGGCAGGTTCCTACGAGCAGTACTTC.

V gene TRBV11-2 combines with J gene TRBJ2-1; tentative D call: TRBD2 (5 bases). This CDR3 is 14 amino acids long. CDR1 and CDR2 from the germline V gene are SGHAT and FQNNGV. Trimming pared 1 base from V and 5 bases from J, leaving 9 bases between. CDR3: CASSLAPGNNEQFF. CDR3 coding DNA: TGTGCCAGCAGCTTAGCTCCGGGAAACAATGAGCAGTTCTTC.

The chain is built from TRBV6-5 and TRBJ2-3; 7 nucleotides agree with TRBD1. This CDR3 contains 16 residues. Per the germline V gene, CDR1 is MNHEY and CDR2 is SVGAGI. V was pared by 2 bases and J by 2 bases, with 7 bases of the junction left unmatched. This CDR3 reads CASSYLGQVTTDTQYF. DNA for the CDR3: TGTGCCAGCAGTTACCTCGGACAGGTGACCACAGATACGCAGTATTTT.

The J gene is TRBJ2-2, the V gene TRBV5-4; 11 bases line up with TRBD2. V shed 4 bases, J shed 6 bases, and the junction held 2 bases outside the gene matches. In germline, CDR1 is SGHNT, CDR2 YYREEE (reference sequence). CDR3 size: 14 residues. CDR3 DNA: TGTGCCAGCAGCAGGACTAGCGGGCCCGGGGAGCTGTTTTTT. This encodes CASSRTSGPGELFF.

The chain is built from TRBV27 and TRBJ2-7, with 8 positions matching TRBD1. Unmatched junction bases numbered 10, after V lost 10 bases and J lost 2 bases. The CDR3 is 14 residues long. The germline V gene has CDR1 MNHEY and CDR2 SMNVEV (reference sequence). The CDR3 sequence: CATQADRVPYEQYF. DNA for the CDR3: TGTGCCACCCAGGCGGACAGGGTGCCCTACGAGCAGTACTTC.

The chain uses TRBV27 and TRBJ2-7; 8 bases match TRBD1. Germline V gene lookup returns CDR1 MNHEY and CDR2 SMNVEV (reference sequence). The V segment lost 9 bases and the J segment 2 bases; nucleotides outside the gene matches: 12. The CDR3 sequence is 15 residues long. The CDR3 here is CARKKDREIPYEQYF. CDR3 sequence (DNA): TGTGCCAGAAAAAAGGACAGGGAAATTCCCTACGAGCAGTACTTC.

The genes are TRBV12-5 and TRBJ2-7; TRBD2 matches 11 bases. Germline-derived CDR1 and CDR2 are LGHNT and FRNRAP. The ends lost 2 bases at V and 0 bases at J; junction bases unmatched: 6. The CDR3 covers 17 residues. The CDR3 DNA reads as TGTGCTAGTGGTTTGCAGACCACTAGCGGGAGCTCCTACGAGCAGTACTTC. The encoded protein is CASGLQTTSGSSYEQYF. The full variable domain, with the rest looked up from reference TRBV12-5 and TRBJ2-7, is DARVTQTPRHKVTEMGQEVTMRCQPILGHNTVFWYRQTMMQGLELLAYFRNRAPLDDSGMPKDRFSAEMPDATLATLKIQPSEPRDSAVYFCASGLQTTSGSSYEQYFGPGTRLTVT.

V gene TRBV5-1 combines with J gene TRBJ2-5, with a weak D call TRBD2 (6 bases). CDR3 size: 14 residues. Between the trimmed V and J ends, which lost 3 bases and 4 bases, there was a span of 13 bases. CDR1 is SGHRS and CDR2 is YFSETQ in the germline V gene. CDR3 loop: CASSWGDSLETQYF. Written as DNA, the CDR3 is TGCGCCAGCAGCTGGGGGGACTCCCTAGAGACCCAGTACTTC. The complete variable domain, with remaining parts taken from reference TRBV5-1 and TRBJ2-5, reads KAGVTQTPRYLIKTRGQQVTLSCSPISGHRSVSWYQQTPGQGLQFLFEYFSETQRNKGNFPGRFSGRQFSNSRSEMNVSTLELGDSALYLCASSWGDSLETQYFGPGTRLLVL.

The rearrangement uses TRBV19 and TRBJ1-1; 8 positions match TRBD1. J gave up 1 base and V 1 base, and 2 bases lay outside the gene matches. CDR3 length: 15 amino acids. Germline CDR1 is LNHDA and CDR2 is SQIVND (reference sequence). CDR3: CASSIVGTGNTEAFF. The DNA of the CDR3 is TGTGCCAGTAGTATAGTTGGGACAGGGAACACTGAAGCTTTCTTT.

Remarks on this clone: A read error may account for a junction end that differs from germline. The DNA of the CDR3 is TGTTCCAGCAGCCTCAGGGGAACCCCGAACACCGGGGAGCTGTTTTTT. Translation: CSSSLRGTPNTGELFF. The rearrangement links TRBV7-9 to TRBJ2-2, with D maybe TRBD1 (6 bases). CDR1 is SEHNR and CDR2 is FQNEAQ in the germline V gene (reference sequence). This CDR3 region has 16 residues. The full variable domain, with the rest looked up from reference TRBV7-9 and TRBJ2-2, is DTGVSQNPRHKITKRGQNVTFRCDPISEHNRLYWYRQTLGQGPEFLTYFQNEAQLEKSRLLSDRFSAERPKGSFSTLEIQRTEQGDSAMYLCSSSLRGTPNTGELFFGEGSRLTVL.